The rows below give T cell receptor beta chains drawn from one sample of a study of cytomegalovirus exposure and HLA in healthy donors. Sequenced by immunoSEQ multiplex PCR; TCRdb stores in-frame clones only, minus some. The sample lists 50,000 or so clones, more than 65% seen once, with about 35% in the top ten. Sample: PBMCs. The receptor source for this set is a middle-aged man in good health and CMV-seropositive. The conserved cysteine and the conserved F or W are not part of the CDR3 here. Fields, in order: D gene, J gene, CDR3 length, V gene, CDR3 protein. D genes are given only for firm matches.

TRBD2 TRBJ2-3 14 TRBV7-7 ASSSLTSGGTDTQY
TRBD2 TRBJ2-1 13 TRBV11-2 ASSPGGAWIHEQF
. TRBJ2-2 13 TRBV2 ASRTIDSHTGELF
. TRBJ2-1 15 TRBV4-3 ASSRRNRVSNYNEQF
. TRBJ2-5 13 TRBV7-2 ASSLWGMVLETQY
. TRBJ2-7 12 TRBV30 AWGPGGGRYEQY
TRBD2 TRBJ2-1 12 TRBV6-5 ASRSSGGNNEQF
TRBD2 TRBJ2-3 14 TRBV7-9 ASSSLLAGEGDTQY
. TRBJ1-6 14 TRBV6-5 ASSYSSKGTHSPLH
TRBD1 TRBJ2-2 13 TRBV19 ASSTDRANTGELF
TRBD1 TRBJ1-2 12 TRBV6-6 ASRGAGQGEGYT
TRBD1 TRBJ2-2 13 TRBV5-6 ASSSDRENTGELF
. TRBJ1-1 11 TRBV27 ASSLYREYEAF
. TRBJ1-2 9 TRBV21-1 ASSPPGGYT
TRBD1 TRBJ2-6 13 TRBV19 ATGTERSGANVLT
TRBD2 TRBJ2-5 13 TRBV5-4 ASSFSGGLQETQY
. TRBJ1-2 13 TRBV2 ASSEMKQGPYGYT
TRBD1 TRBJ2-7 12 TRBV29-1 SVEVGDRGYEQY
. TRBJ2-1 12 TRBV10-2 ASTDGGAHNGQF
. TRBJ1-1 10 TRBV4-1 ASSQGGPEAF
. TRBJ2-7 13 TRBV6-1 ASSEALRGPYEQY
. TRBJ1-6 11 TRBV11-1 ASSLSEYSPLH
. TRBJ2-2 11 TRBV29-1 SATGEDTGELF
TRBD1 TRBJ1-5 11 TRBV7-8 ASSLEYRGPQH
. TRBJ1-5 10 TRBV6-5 ASSGPGQPQH
TRBD1 TRBJ2-3 14 TRBV4-1 ASSQAGQGPTDTQY
. TRBJ1-6 11 TRBV2 ASSRTDNSPLH
. TRBJ2-4 8 TRBV4-2 ASSPERRY
TRBD2 TRBJ2-4 12 TRBV2 ASTVAGAKNIQY
. TRBJ1-5 13 TRBV9 ASSVAIGADQPQH
. TRBJ1-5 11 TRBV30 AWSAWGEQPQH
. TRBJ1-1 11 TRBV7-2 ASSLAAGTEAF
. TRBJ2-3 14 TRBV7-3 ASSLSGWGDTDTQY
. TRBJ2-1 11 TRBV7-7 ASSLDGDNEQF
TRBD2 TRBJ2-1 14 TRBV5-4 ASLGRGPTSYNEQF
TRBD2 TRBJ2-3 14 TRBV5-1 ASSLETSGGGDTQY
TRBD1 TRBJ1-4 12 TRBV5-4 ASSADRTNEKLF
TRBD2 TRBJ2-3 14 TRBV7-9 ASSPVAGGMADTQY
. TRBJ1-2 10 TRBV30 AWSVGGYGYT
TRBD1 TRBJ1-6 17 TRBV2 ASSYDRGRFGSYNSPLH
. TRBJ2-2 11 TRBV2 ASSIGHSGELF
TRBD1 TRBJ1-3 15 TRBV30 AWSANPDRGALNTIY
. TRBJ1-2 12 TRBV6-1 ASRGDSAFYGYT
. TRBJ2-5 15 TRBV27 ASSLSLPRGGRETQY
. TRBJ2-7 16 TRBV5-1 ASSLAPVIGGLLYEQY
TRBD1 TRBJ1-3 16 TRBV4-1 ASSQEPLTGGTGNTIY
TRBD1 TRBJ1-2 15 TRBV7-2 ASSPRQGTRANYGYT
. TRBJ1-5 12 TRBV7-9 ASSLDRLGQPQH
TRBD1 TRBJ1-5 13 TRBV4-3 ASSQRTGVNQPQH
. TRBJ2-4 15 TRBV4-1 ASSQDPAGWAKNIQY
TRBD1 TRBJ2-6 15 TRBV5-4 ASSPTGGASGANVLT
. TRBJ1-2 11 TRBV5-4 ASSLDSNYGYT
. TRBJ1-2 11 TRBV25-1 ASIGGVDYGYT
. TRBJ1-5 12 TRBV5-5 ASSTQGGNQPQH
. TRBJ2-5 12 TRBV7-7 ASSLGRGQETQY
. TRBJ2-1 10 TRBV7-9 ASSNRDDEQF